Listed below are T cell receptor beta chains from one sample, sequenced in a study of T cell changes during pregnancy in multiple sclerosis. Data came from immunoSEQ multiplex PCR; TCRdb stores just in-frame clones and leaves some out. The sample shows fewer than 30,000 clones, over 85% of them seen only once. The specimen was CD4+ T cells from peripheral blood mononuclear cells, collected in the first trimester of pregnancy. Receptors originate from a female donor with multiple sclerosis, enrolled in a pregnancy study. CDR3s include the opening cysteine and the closing phenylalanine or tryptophan. The order of the fields is V gene, clone size, J gene, D gene, CDR3 DNA, CDR3 protein. D genes are given only for firm matches. Expanded clones are given a class, and other clones once, few, many or no size at all.

v_gene: TRBV27
abundance: once
j_gene: TRBJ2-7
d_gene: TRBD2
CDR3nt: TGTGCCAGCAGTTCAGGACTAGCGGCCTCGCAGTACTTC
CDR3aa: CASSSGLAASQYF

v_gene: TRBV15
abundance: .
j_gene: TRBJ1-5
d_gene: TRBD1
CDR3nt: TGTGCCACCAGCAGATCTCCGGGACAGGGACAGCCCCAGCATTTT
CDR3aa: CATSRSPGQGQPQHF

v_gene: TRBV7-9
abundance: .
j_gene: TRBJ1-1
d_gene: .
CDR3nt: TGTGCCAGCAGCTTGATGGGGGCTGAGACTGAAGCTTTCTTT
CDR3aa: CASSLMGAETEAFF

v_gene: TRBV7-2
abundance: .
j_gene: TRBJ2-7
d_gene: .
CDR3nt: TGTGCCAGCAGCTTAGGGCACGGAGCCTACGAGCAGTACTTC
CDR3aa: CASSLGHGAYEQYF

v_gene: TRBV9
abundance: .
j_gene: TRBJ2-5
d_gene: TRBD2
CDR3nt: TGTGCCAGCAGCGTAGGAGGCGGGGGGGCCGGGGAGACCCAGTACTTC
CDR3aa: CASSVGGGGAGETQYF

v_gene: TRBV19
abundance: .
j_gene: TRBJ1-5
d_gene: TRBD1
CDR3nt: TGTGCCAGTAGAGACAGGGAAGTCCAGCCCCAGCATTTT
CDR3aa: CASRDREVQPQHF

v_gene: TRBV28
abundance: .
j_gene: TRBJ2-7
d_gene: .
CDR3nt: TGTGCCAGCAGTTTCGAACAAAACGAGCAGTACTTC
CDR3aa: CASSFEQNEQYF

v_gene: TRBV7-2
abundance: once
j_gene: TRBJ2-3
d_gene: TRBD2
CDR3nt: TGTGCCAGCAGCCTGAGCGGGAGACCCACAGATACGCAGTATTTT
CDR3aa: CASSLSGRPTDTQYF

v_gene: TRBV27
abundance: once
j_gene: TRBJ1-1
d_gene: .
CDR3nt: TGTGCCAGCAGTGCTAGGGGCACTGAAGCTTTCTTT
CDR3aa: CASSARGTEAFF

v_gene: TRBV10-3
abundance: few
j_gene: TRBJ1-1
d_gene: .
CDR3nt: TGTGCCAGTGGGACTTCAGCTTCTACTGAAGCTTTCTTT
CDR3aa: CASGTSASTEAFF

v_gene: TRBV4-2
abundance: .
j_gene: TRBJ2-3
d_gene: TRBD2
CDR3nt: TGTGCCAGCAGCCAAGTAGGGAGTGGGGCCAACGGGTCCGCGGGGGGCCCAGATACGCAGTATTTT
CDR3aa: CASSQVGSGANGSAGGPDTQYF

v_gene: TRBV30
abundance: .
j_gene: TRBJ1-4
d_gene: .
CDR3nt: TGTGCCTGGAGTGTCGGGGGGGGTAATGAAAAACTGTTTTTT
CDR3aa: CAWSVGGGNEKLFF

v_gene: TRBV10-2
abundance: .
j_gene: TRBJ1-4
d_gene: TRBD1
CDR3nt: TGCGCCACCTGCCGGGACAGAGGTGAAAAACTGTTTTTT
CDR3aa: CATCRDRGEKLFF